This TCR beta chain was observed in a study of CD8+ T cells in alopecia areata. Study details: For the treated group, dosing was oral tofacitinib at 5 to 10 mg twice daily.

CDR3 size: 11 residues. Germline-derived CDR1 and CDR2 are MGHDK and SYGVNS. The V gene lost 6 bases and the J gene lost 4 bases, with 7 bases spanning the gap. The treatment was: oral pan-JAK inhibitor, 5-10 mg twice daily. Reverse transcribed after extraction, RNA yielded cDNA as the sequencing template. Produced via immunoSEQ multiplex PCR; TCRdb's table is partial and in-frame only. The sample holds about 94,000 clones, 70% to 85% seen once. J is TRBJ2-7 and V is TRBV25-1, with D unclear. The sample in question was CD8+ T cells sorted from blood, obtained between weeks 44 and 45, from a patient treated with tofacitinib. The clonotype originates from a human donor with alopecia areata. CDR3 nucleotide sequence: TGTGCCAGCAGAAGAGCGTACGAGCAGTACTTC. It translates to CASRRAYEQYF.